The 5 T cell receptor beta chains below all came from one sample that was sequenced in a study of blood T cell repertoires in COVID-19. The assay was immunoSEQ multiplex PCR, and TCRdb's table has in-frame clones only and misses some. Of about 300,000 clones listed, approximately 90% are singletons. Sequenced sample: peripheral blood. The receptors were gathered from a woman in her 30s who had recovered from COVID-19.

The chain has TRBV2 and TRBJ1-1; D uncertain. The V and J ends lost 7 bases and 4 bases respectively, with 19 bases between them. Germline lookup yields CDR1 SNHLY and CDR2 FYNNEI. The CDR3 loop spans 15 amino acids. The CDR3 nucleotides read TGTGCCAGCACCTCCGGGGTTCGACGGGGCACTGAAGCTTTCTTT. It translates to CASTSGVRRGTEAFF.

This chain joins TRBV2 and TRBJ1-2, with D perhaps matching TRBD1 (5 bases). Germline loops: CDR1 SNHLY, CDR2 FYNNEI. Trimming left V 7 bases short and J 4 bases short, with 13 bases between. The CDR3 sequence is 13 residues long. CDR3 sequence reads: CASNNGGSYGYTF. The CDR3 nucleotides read TGTGCCAGCAATAACGGGGGTAGCTATGGCTACACCTTC.

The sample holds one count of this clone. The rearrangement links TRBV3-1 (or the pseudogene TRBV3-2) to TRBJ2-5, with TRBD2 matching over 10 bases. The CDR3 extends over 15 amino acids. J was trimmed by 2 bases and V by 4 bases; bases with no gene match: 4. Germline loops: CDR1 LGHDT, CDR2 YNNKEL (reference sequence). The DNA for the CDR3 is TGTGCCAGCAGCCGAGGAGCGGGGGGGCAAGAGACCCAGTACTTC. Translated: CASSRGAGGQETQYF.

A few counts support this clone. The CDR3 DNA follows: TGTGCCAGCAGTTTGGTAGGTAGCGGGGGGGCCGGCGGGGAGCTGTTTTTT. It encodes CASSLVGSGGAGGELFF. V is TRBV28 and J is TRBJ2-2, with TRBD2 matching over 11 bases. Germline V CDR1 and CDR2: MDHEN, SYDVKM. This CDR3 contains 17 residues. After removal of 3 bases from V and 7 bases from J, the junction contained 10 bases not matched to a gene.

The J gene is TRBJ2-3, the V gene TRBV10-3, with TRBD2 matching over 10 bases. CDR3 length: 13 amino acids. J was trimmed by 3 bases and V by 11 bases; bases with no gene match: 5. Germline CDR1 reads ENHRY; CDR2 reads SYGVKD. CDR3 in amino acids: CAAQAGGTDTQYF. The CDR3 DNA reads TGTGCCGCACAAGCGGGGGGGACAGATACGCAGTATTTT.